This entry lists 5 T cell receptor beta chains sequenced from one sample in a study of shared clonotypes between healthy human individuals. Data came from immunoSEQ multiplex PCR; TCRdb stores just in-frame clones and leaves some out. The data contain some 490,000 clones, roughly 80% of them seen just once; the ten biggest clones take up about 12%. Sequencing was carried out using PBMCs. These TCRs come from a middle-aged woman in good health. Some clones in this sample may be carry-over from other donors' samples.

This clone came up many times. The chain couples TRBV19 to TRBJ1-2; 7 bases are shared with TRBD1. CDR3 size: 13 residues. With 2 bases clipped from V and 8 bases from J, the junction kept 5 bases outside the gene matches. Germline V gene lookup returns CDR1 LNHDA and CDR2 SQIVND (reference sequence). The CDR3 DNA is TGTGCCAGTAGTATACAAGGGGGCGGCGGCTACACCTTC. Translated: CASSIQGGGGYTF.

For this clone: A single base is all that separates this from a far larger clone, so a read error is likely. This chain connects TRBV28 to TRBJ2-5; D not resolved. This CDR3 is built from 12 residues. Germline V gives CDR1 MDHEN, CDR2 SYDVKM. CDR3 residues: CASSGYQEIQYF. The CDR3 DNA follows: TGTGCCAGCAGTGGGTACCAAGAGATCCAGTACTTC.

This clone was seen only a few times. The rearrangement joins TRBV30 to TRBJ2-1, with D maybe TRBD2 (6 bases). The CDR3 runs to 17 residues. V was shortened by 5 bases and J by 4 bases, with 24 bases between the two germline ends. Germline CDR1 GTSNPN, CDR2 SVGIG (reference sequence). CDR3 sequence: CAWADNLGQAGYNEQFF. The CDR3 DNA reads TGTGCCTGGGCCGATAACCTTGGGCAGGCGGGATACAATGAGCAGTTCTTC.

The chain carries TRBV19 and TRBJ2-1; a weak D match, TRBD2 (6 bases). The CDR3 contains 14 residues. Deletions cut 6 bases from V and 4 bases from J, with 13 bases between. Per germline, CDR1 LNHDA and CDR2 SQIVND (reference sequence). The CDR3, as DNA: TGTGCCAGTAGGCCTATCGGGGGTTACAATGAGCAGTTCTTC. Its protein product is CASRPIGGYNEQFF.

This chain joins TRBV11-2 and TRBJ2-7, with 8 positions matching TRBD1. V was clipped by 0 bases and J by 5 bases; unmatched bases: 3. This CDR3 has 14 residues. Per germline, CDR1 SGHAT and CDR2 FQNNGV. CDR3 sequence (DNA): TGTGCCAGCAGCTTAGACAGGGGGCACAACGAGCAGTACTTC. This gives the protein CASSLDRGHNEQYF.